This TCR beta chain was sequenced in a study of vaccination and CD4 T cells after COVID-19. About the research overall: No peptide, an HIV-1 Nef pool, or a CEFX pool was what each control culture received.

Treatment indicated: approximately nine-day PBMC culture with coronavirus spike peptide pools or control peptides (ViraFEST assay). Remarks on this clonotype: Antigen unknown.

The CDR3 length is 15 residues. Germline V gives CDR1 SGHDT, CDR2 YYEEEE. V was clipped by 4 bases and J by 1 base, with 11 bases between them. Oncomine TCR Beta short-read sequencing was applied to DNA from cultured CD4+ T cells. TCRdb re-derived calls from the PCR reads in MiXCR, one entry per CDR3 protein. The table shows more than 9,000 distinct CDR3 sequences, with 20% to 25% occurring only once. The specimen comprised CD4+ T cells from blood, cultured in vitro, sampled before SARS-CoV-2 vaccination. The chain uses TRBV5-6 and TRBJ2-2; TRBD1 is a possible D gene (8 bases). The sequence was obtained from a human donor who received a COVID-19 vaccine. CDR3 nucleotides: TGTGCCAGCAGCCACAGGGGGGGGAACACCGGGGAGCTGTTTTTT. Translation gives CASSHRGGNTGELFF.